The source of this T cell receptor (beta chain) is a study of blood T cells in healthy people across ages. Germline CDR1 is MNHEY and CDR2 is SVGAGI. Trimming removed 6 bases from V and 7 bases from J, with 15 bases in between. The CDR3 loop spans 14 amino acids. Primed by a sample-barcoded 5' primer and a J-beta primer mix, a second PCR proceeded for about 7 to 11 cycles. Each CDR3 protein gets one entry after TCRdb re-called the 5' RACE reads with MiXCR. The table shows 540,000 or so distinct CDR3 sequences, with 27% occurring only once. The sample comprised blood. This receptor was identified in a woman in her seventies in good health. The chain combines TRBV6-5 with TRBJ2-2; possibly TRBD1 for D (6 bases). As DNA, the CDR3 is TGTGCCAGCAGCCGCACAGGGATCGTCGGGGAGCTGTTTTTT. Translation: CASSRTGIVGELFF.